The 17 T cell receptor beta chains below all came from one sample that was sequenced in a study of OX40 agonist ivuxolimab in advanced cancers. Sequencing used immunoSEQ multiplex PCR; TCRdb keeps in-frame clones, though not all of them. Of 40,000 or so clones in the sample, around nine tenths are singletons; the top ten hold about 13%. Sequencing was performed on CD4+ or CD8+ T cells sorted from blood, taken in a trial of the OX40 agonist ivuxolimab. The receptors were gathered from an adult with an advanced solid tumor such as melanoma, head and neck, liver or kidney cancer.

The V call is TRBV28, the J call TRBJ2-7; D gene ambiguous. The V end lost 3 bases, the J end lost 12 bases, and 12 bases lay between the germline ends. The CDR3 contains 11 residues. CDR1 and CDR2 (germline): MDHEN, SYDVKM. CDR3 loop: CASSFRSIWYF. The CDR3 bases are TGTGCCAGCAGTTTTAGGAGTATTTGGTACTTC.

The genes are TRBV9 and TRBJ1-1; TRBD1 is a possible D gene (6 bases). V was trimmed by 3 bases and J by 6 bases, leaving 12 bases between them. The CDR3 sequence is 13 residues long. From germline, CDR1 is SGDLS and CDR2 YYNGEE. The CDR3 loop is CASSAGTLSEAFF. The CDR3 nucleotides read TGTGCCAGCAGCGCCGGGACATTATCTGAAGCTTTCTTT.

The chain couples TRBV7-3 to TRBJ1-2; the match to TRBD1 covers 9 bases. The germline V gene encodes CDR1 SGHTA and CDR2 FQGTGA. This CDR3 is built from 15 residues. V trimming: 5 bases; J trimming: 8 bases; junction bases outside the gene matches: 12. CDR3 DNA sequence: TGTGCCAGCAGCGGCACCGGGACAGGGATTGGAGGCTACACCTTC. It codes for CASSGTGTGIGGYTF.

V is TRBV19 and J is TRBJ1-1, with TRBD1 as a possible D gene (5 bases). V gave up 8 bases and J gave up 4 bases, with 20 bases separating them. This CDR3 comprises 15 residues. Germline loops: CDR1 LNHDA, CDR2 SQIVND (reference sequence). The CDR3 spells CASSRDSKGLTEAFF. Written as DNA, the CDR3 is TGTGCCAGTTCCAGGGACTCTAAGGGTCTCACTGAAGCTTTCTTT.

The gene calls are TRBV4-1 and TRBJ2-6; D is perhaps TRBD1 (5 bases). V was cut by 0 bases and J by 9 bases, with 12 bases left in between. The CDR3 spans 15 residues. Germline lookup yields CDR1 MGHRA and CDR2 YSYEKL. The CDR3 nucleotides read TGCGCCAGCAGCCAAGATCCCAGGGATGACAACGTCCTGACTTTC. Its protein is CASSQDPRDDNVLTF.

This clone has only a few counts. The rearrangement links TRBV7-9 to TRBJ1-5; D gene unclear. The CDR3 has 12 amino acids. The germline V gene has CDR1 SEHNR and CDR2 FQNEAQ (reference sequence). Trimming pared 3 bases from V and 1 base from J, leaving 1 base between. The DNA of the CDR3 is TGTGCCAGCAGCTTGAGCAATCAGCCCCAGCATTTT. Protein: CASSLSNQPQHF.

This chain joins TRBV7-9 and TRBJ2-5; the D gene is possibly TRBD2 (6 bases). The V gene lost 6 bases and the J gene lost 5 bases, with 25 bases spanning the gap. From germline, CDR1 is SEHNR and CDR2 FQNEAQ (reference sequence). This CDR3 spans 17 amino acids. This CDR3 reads CASSPGWTNMGRETQYF. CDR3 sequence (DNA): TGTGCCAGCAGTCCCGGGTGGACTAACATGGGGAGGGAGACCCAGTACTTC.

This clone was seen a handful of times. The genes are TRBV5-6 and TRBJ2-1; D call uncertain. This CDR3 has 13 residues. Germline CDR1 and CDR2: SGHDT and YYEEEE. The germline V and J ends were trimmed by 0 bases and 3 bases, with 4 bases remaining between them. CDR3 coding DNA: TGTGCCAGCAGCTTGGAACTCTACAATGAGCAGTTCTTC. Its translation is CASSLELYNEQFF.

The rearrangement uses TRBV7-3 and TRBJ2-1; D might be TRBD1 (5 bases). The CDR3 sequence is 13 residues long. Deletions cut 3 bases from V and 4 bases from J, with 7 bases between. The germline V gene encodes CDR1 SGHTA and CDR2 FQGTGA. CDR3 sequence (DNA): TGTGCCAGCAGCTTCCAGGGTTACAATGAGCAGTTCTTC. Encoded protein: CASSFQGYNEQFF.

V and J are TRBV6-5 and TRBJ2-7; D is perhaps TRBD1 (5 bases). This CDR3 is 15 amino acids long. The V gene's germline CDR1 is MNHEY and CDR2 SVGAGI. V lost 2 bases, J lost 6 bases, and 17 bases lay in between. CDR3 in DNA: TGTGCCAGCAGTTACGCTCAGGGCCCGATAGGCGAGCAGTACTTC. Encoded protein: CASSYAQGPIGEQYF.

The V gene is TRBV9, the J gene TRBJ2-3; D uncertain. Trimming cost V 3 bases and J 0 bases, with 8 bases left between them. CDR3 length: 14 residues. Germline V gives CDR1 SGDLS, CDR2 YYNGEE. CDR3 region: CASSGGTSTDTQYF. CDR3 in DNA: TGTGCCAGCAGCGGAGGTACCAGCACAGATACGCAGTATTTT.

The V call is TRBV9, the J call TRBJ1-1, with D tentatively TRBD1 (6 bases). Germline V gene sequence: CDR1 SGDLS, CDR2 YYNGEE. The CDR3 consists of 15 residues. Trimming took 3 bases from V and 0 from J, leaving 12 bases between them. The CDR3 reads CASSALQGMNTEAFF. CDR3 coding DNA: TGTGCCAGCAGCGCTCTACAGGGAATGAACACTGAAGCTTTCTTT.

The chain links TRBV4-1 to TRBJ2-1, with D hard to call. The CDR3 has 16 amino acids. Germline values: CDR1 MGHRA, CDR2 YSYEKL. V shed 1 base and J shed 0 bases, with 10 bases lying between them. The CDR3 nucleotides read TGCGCCAGCAGCCAAGTCCATGGCCCCTCCTACAATGAGCAGTTCTTC. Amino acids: CASSQVHGPSYNEQFF.

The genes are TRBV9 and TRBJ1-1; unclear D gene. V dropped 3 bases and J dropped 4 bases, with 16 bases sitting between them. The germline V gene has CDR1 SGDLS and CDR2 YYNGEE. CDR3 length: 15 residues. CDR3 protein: CASSEGGWASTEAFF. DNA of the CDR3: TGTGCCAGCAGCGAGGGCGGATGGGCCTCCACTGAAGCTTTCTTT.

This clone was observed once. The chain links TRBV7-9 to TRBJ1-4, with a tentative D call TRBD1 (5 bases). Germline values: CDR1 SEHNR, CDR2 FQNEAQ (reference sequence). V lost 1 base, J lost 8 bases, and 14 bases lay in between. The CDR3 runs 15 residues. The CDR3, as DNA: TGTGCCAGCAGCTTAGGATGGGGGGAGAGCGAAAAACTGTTTTTT. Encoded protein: CASSLGWGESEKLFF.

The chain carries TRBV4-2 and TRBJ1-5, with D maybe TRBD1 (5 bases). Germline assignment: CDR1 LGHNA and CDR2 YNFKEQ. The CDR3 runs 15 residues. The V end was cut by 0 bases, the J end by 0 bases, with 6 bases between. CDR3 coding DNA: TGTGCCAGCAGCCAAGACAGGGTTAGCAATCAGCCCCAGCATTTT. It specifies CASSQDRVSNQPQHF.

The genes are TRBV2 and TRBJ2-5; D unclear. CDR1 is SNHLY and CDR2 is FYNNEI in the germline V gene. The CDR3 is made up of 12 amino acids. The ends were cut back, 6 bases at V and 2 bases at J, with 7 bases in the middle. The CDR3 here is CASSALQETQYF. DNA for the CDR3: TGTGCCAGCAGCGCACTTCAAGAGACCCAGTACTTC.